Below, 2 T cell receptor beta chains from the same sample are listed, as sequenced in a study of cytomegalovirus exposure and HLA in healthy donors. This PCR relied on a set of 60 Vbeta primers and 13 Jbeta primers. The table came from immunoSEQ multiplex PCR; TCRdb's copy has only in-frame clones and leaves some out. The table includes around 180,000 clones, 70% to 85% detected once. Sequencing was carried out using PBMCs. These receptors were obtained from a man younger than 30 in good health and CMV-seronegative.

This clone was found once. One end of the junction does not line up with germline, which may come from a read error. CDR3 DNA sequence: TGTGCCAGCAGCCATGCTACCCGGACAGGACCGGATCAGCCTCAGCATTTT. This encodes CASSHATRTGPDQPQHF. The genes are TRBV7-9 and TRBJ1-5; TRBD1 aligns across 7 bases. Germline V lookup: CDR1 SEHNR, CDR2 FQNEAQ (reference sequence). This CDR3 region has 17 residues.

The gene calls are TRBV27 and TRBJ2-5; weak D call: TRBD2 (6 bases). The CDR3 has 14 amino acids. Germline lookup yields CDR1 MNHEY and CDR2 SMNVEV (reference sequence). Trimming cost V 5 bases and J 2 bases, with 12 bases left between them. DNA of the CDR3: TGTGCCAGCAGTCCAAGCGGGTCGCAAGAGACCCAGTACTTC. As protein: CASSPSGSQETQYF.